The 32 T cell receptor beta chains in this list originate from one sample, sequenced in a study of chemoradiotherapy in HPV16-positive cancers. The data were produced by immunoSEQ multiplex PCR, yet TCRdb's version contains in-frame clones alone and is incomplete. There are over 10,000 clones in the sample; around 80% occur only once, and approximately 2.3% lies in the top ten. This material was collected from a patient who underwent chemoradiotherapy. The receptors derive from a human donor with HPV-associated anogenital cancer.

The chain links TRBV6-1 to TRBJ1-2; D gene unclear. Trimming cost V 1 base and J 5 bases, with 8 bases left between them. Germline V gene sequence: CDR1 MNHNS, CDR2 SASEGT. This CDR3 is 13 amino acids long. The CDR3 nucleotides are TGTGCCAGCAGTGAAGGACTTAGGTATGGCTACACCTTC. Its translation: CASSEGLRYGYTF.

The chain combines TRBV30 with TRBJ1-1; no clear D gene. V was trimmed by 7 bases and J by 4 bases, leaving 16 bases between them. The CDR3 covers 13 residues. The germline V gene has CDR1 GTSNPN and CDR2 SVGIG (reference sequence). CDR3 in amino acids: CASRAQPGTEAFF. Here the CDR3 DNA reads TGTGCCTCCCGGGCACAACCCGGCACTGAAGCTTTCTTT.

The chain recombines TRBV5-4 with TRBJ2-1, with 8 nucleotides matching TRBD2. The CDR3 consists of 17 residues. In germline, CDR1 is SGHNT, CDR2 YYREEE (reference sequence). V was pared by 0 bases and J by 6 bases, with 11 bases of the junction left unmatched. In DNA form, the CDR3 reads TGTGCCAGCAGCTTGGGGACTAGCACCACCGGTGCCAATGAGCAGTTCTTC. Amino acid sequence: CASSLGTSTTGANEQFF.

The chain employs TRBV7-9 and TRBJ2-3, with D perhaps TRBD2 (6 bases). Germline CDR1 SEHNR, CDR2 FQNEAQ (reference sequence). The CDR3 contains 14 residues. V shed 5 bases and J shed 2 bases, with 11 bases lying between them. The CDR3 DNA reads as TGTGCCAGCAGCCGGACTAACCTCACAGATACGCAGTATTTT. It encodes CASSRTNLTDTQYF. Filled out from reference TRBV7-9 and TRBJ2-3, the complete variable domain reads DTGVSQNPRHKITKRGQNVTFRCDPISEHNRLYWYRQTLGQGPEFLTYFQNEAQLEKSRLLSDRFSAERPKGSFSTLEIQRTEQGDSAMYLCASSRTNLTDTQYFGPGTRLTVL.

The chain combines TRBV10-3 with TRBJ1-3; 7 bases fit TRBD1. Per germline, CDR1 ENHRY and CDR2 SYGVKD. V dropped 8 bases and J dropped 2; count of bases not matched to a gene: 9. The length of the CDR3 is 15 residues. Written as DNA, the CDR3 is TGTGCCATCGGGAGACCTCAGGGGGCTGGAAACACCATATATTTT. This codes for CAIGRPQGAGNTIYF.

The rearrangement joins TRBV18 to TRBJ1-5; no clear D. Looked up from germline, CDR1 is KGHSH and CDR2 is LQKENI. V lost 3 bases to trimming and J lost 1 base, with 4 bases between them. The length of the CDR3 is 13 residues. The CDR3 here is CASSPDSNQPQHF. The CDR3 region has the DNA TGTGCCAGCTCACCGGACAGCAATCAGCCCCAGCATTTT.

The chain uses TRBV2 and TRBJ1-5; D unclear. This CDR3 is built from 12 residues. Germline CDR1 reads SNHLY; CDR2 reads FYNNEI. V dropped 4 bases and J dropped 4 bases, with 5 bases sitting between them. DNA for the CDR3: TGTGCCAGCAGTGTAGATAATCAGCCCCAGCATTTT. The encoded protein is CASSVDNQPQHF.

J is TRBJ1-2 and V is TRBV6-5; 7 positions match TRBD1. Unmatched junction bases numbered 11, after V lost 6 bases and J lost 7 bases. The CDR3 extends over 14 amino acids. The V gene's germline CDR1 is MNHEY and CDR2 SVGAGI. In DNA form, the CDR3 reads TGTGCCAGCAGAGGGGGCGAACCCAGCGCTGGCTACACCTTC. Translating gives CASRGGEPSAGYTF.

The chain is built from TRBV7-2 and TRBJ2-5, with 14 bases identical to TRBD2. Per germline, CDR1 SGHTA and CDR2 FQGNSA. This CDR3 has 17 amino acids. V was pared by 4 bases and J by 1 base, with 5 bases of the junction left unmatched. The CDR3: CASSSQGLAGVQETQYF. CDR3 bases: TGTGCCAGCAGCTCACAGGGACTAGCGGGGGTCCAAGAGACCCAGTACTTC. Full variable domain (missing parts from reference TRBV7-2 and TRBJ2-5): GAGVSQSPSNKVTEKGKDVELRCDPISGHTALYWYRQSLGQGLEFLIYFQGNSAPDKSGLPSDRFSAERTGGSVSTLTIQRTQQEDSAVYLCASSSQGLAGVQETQYFGPGTRLLVL.

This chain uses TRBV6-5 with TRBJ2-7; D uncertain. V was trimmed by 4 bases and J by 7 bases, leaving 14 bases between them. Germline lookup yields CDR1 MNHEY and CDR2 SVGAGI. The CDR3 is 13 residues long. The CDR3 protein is CASSSWALEEQYF. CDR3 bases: TGTGCCAGCAGTTCTTGGGCTCTGGAGGAGCAGTACTTC.

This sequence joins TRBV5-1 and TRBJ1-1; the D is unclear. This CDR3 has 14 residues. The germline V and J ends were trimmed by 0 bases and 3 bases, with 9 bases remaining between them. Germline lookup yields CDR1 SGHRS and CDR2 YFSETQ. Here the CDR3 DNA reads TGCGCCAGCAGCTTGGCCGGAGGTGACACTGAAGCTTTCTTT. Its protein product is CASSLAGGDTEAFF. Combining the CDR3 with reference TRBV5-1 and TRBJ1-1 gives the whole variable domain KAGVTQTPRYLIKTRGQQVTLSCSPISGHRSVSWYQQTPGQGLQFLFEYFSETQRNKGNFPGRFSGRQFSNSRSEMNVSTLELGDSALYLCASSLAGGDTEAFFGQGTRLTVV.

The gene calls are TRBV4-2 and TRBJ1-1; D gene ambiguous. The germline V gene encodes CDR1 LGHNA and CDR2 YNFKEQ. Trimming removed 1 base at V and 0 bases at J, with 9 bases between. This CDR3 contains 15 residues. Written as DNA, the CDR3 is TGTGCCAGCAGCCAAGCGAGGGCCATGAACACTGAAGCTTTCTTT. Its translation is CASSQARAMNTEAFF.

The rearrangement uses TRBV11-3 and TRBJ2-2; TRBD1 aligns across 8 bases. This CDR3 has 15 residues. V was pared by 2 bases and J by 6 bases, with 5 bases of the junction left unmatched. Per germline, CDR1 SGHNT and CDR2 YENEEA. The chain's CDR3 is CASSLYAQGAGELFF. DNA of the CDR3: TGTGCCAGCAGCTTATACGCACAGGGGGCCGGGGAGCTGTTTTTT.

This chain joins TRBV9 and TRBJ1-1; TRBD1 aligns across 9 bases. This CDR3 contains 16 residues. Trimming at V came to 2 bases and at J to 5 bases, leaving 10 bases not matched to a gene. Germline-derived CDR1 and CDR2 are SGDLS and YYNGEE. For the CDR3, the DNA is TGTGCCAGCAGCGTTAGGGATACAGGGGGCGCGACTGAAGCTTTCTTT. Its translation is CASSVRDTGGATEAFF.

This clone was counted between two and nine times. As DNA, the CDR3 is TGCGCCAGCAGCCAAGAAAGTGGGACAGATACGCAGTATTTT. It yields the protein CASSQESGTDTQYF. V is TRBV4-1 and J is TRBJ2-3, with D unresolved. This CDR3 is 14 amino acids long. Germline CDR1 reads MGHRA; CDR2 reads YSYEKL. V lost 0 bases, J lost 3 bases, and 7 bases lay in between.

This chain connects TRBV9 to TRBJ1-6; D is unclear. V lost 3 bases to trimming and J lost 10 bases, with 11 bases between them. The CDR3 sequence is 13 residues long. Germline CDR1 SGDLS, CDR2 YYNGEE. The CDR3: CASSETMRSPLHF. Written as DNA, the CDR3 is TGTGCCAGCAGCGAGACGATGCGCTCACCCCTCCACTTT. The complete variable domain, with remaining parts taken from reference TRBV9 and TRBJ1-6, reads DSGVTQTPKHLITATGQRVTLRCSPRSGDLSVYWYQQSLDQGLQFLIQYYNGEERAKGNILERFSAQQFPDLHSELNLSSLELGDSALYFCASSETMRSPLHFGNGTRLTVT.

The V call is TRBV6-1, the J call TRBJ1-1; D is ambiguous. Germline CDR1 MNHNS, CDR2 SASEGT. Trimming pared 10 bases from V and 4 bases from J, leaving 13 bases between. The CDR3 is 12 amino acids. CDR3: CATMSRRTEAFF. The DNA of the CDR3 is TGTGCCACTATGAGTCGTCGCACTGAAGCTTTCTTT.

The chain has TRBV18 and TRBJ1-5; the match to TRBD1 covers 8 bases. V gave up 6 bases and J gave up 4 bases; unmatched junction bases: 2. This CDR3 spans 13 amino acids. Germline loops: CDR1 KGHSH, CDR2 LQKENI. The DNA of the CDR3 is TGTGCCAGCTCGGGACAGGCTAATCAGCCCCAGCATTTT. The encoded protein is CASSGQANQPQHF.

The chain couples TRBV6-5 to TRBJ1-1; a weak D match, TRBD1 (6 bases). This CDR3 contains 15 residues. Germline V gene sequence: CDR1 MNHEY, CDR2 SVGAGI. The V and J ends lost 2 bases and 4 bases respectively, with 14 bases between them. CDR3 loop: CASSYEGVSGTEAFF. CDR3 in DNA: TGTGCCAGCAGTTACGAGGGGGTAAGTGGCACTGAAGCTTTCTTT.

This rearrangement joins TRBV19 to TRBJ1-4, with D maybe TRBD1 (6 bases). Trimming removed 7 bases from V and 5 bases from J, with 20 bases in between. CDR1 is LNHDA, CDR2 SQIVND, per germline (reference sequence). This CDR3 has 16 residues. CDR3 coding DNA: TGTGCCAGTATGGTGGGACCCCTTAGGGGGAATGAAAAACTGTTTTTT. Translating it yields CASMVGPLRGNEKLFF.

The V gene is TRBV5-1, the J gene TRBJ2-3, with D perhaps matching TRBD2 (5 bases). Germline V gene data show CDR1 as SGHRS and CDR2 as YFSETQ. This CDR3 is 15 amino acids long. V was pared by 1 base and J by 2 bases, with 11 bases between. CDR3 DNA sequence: TGCGCCAGCAGCTTGTCGGGGTCTCTCACAGATACGCAGTATTTT. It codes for CASSLSGSLTDTQYF.

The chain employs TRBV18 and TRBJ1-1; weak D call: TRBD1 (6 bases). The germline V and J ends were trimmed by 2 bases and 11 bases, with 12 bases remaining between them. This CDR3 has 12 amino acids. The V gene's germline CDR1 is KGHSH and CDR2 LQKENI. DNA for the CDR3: TGTGCCAGCTCACCAAGGGGGGGAAAGGCTTTCTTT. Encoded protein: CASSPRGGKAFF.

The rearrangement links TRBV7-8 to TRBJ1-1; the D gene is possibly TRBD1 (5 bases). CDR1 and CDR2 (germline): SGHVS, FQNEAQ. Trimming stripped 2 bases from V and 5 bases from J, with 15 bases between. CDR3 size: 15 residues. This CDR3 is CASSLFEGLGTEAFF. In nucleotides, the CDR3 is TGTGCCAGCAGCTTATTTGAGGGGCTTGGAACTGAAGCTTTCTTT.

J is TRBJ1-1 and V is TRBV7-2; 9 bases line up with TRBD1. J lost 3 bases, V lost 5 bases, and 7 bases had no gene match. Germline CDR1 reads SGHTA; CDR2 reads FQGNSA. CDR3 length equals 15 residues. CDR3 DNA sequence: TGTGCCAGCAGCCGTCCCGGGACAGGGTACACTGAAGCTTTCTTT. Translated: CASSRPGTGYTEAFF.

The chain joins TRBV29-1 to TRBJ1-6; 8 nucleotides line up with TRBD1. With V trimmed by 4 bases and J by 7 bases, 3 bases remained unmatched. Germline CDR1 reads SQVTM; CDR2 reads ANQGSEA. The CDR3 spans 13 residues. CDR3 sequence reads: CSVADRENSPLHF. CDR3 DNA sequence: TGCAGCGTTGCGGACAGGGAGAATTCACCCCTCCACTTT.

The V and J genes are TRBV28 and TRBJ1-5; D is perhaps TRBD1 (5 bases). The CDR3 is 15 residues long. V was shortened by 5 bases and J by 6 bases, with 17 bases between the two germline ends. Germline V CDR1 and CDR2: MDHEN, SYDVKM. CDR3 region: CASSPKFLGVQPQHF. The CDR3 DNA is TGTGCCAGCAGTCCTAAATTTCTAGGGGTTCAGCCCCAGCATTTT.

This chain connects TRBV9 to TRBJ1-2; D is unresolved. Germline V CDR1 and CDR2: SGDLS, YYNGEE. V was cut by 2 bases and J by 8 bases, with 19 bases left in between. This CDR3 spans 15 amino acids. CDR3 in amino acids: CASSVSSDGFRGYTF. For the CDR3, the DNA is TGTGCCAGCAGCGTCTCCTCGGACGGCTTTCGAGGCTACACCTTC.

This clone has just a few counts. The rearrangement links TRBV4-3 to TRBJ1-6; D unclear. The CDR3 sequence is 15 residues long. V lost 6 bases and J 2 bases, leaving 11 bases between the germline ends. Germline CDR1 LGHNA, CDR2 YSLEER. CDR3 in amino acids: CASRMAATYNSPLHF. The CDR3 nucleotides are TGCGCCAGCAGAATGGCGGCAACCTATAATTCACCCCTCCACTTT.

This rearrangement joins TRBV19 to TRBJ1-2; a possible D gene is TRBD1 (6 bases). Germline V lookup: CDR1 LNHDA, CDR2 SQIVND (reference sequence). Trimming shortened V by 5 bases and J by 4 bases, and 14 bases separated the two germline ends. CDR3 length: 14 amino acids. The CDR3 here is CASSLTRGGYGYTF. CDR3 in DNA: TGTGCCAGTAGTTTGACCAGGGGTGGCTATGGCTACACCTTC.

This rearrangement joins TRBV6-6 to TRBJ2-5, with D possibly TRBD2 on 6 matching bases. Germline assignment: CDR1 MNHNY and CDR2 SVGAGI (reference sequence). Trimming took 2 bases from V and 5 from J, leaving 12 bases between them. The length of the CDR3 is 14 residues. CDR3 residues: CASSYPGEVETQYF. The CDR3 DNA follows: TGTGCCAGCAGTTACCCGGGGGAAGTTGAGACCCAGTACTTC.

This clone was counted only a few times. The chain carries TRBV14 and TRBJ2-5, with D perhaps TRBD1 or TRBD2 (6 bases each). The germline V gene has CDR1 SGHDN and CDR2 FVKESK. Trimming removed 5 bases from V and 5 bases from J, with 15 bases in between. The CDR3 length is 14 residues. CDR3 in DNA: TGTGCCAGCAGCTTCCTAGGGGGACTGGAGACCCAGTACTTC. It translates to CASSFLGGLETQYF.

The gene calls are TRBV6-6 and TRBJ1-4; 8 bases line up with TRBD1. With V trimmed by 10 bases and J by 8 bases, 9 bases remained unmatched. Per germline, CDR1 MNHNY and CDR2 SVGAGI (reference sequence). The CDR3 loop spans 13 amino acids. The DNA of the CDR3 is TGTGCCACCTCAGGGGGCCCAAGGGAAAAACTGTTTTTT. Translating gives CATSGGPREKLFF.